The present TCR delta chain was sequenced within a study of Vδ1+ human thymocytes. The sorted cells were CD3+ Vdelta1+ Vdelta2- thymocytes from alphabeta-depleted thymus. Broader study findings: Many TRG clonotypes were shared between donors; TRD repertoires were essentially private. The authors advised highly purified populations and single-cell validation. Thymic TRG and TRD repertoires appeared highly polyclonal. Around 20% of thymic delta-chain sequences were Vdelta2, with few Vdelta3, unlike blood Vdelta1+ controls.

Germline V gives CDR1 TSWWSYY, CDR2 QGS. The J segment lost 1 base and the V segment lost 6 bases, leaving 3 bases of the junction unmatched. There are 14 residues in the CDR3. This clone was found a few times. Its target is not known. RNA was extracted from the cells and then reverse transcribed. The CDR3 regions were amplified by multiplex PCR from V-gene primers to a constant-region primer. TCRdb re-called the multiplex PCR reads via CATT. The sample consists of about 58,000 delta-chain clones, around 15% of them appearing once. Sequencing was performed on Vdelta1+ gamma-delta thymocytes from the thymus. Sample subset: FACS-sorted CD3+ TCRalphabeta- TCRVdelta1+ TCRVdelta2- thymocytes. The chain combines TRDV1 with TRDJ1; 9 bases align to TRDD3. This clonotype was sampled from a girl in the first two years of life who had congenital heart surgery. The CDR3 reads CALGLGDLTDKLIF. The CDR3 DNA reads TGTGCTCTTGGCCTGGGGGATCTCACCGATAAACTCATCTTT.